This passage covers 20 T cell receptor beta chains from one sample sequenced in a study of PD-1 blockade in classical Hodgkin lymphoma. TCRdb's copy holds only in-frame clones and misses some; the assay was immunoSEQ multiplex PCR. The table has over 85,000 clones, about nine tenths seen once. The time point: cycle 4 day 1 (C4D1), after 5 to 7 weeks of nivolumab. Every patient was affected by relapse after autologous stem cell transplantation, while exposure to brentuximab vedotin was not uniform. The sample here was peripheral blood mononuclear cells (PBMCs), taken before the fourth cycle of nivolumab. Source of these receptors: a human donor with classical Hodgkin lymphoma.

This chain uses TRBV11-2 with TRBJ2-1; maybe TRBD2 (5 bases). V was cut by 1 base and J by 9 bases, with 13 bases left in between. CDR1 SGHAT and CDR2 FQNNGV come from the germline V gene. This CDR3 has 14 amino acids. The CDR3 DNA sequence: TGTGCCAGCAGCTTAGCCCCCAGCGGCGCTGAGCAGTTCTTC. It translates to CASSLAPSGAEQFF.

This sequence joins TRBV18 and TRBJ1-2; TRBD1 is a possible D gene (6 bases). Germline V gene sequence: CDR1 KGHSH, CDR2 LQKENI. The CDR3 covers 16 residues. The V and J ends lost 3 bases and 4 bases respectively, with 18 bases between them. The CDR3, as DNA: TGTGCCAGCTCACCCAAGACGACAGGAGTAGGCTATGGCTACACCTTC. This gives the protein CASSPKTTGVGYGYTF. The full variable domain, in which reference TRBV18 and TRBJ1-2 provide the parts outside the CDR3, is NAGVMQNPRHLVRRRGQEARLRCSPMKGHSHVYWYRQLPEEGLKFMVYLQKENIIDESGMPKERFSAEFPKEGPSILRIQQVVRGDSAAYFCASSPKTTGVGYGYTFGSGTRLTVV.

The genes are TRBV4-3 and TRBJ1-2; D is ambiguous. Per the germline V gene, CDR1 is LGHNA and CDR2 is YSLEER. The CDR3 sequence is 12 residues long. V was cut by 6 bases and J by 3 bases, with 8 bases left in between. The CDR3 DNA sequence: TGCGCCAGCAGGGGCAATGACTATGGCTACACCTTC. This encodes CASRGNDYGYTF.

The chain links TRBV25-1 to TRBJ2-2; TRBD1 might be the D (6 bases). The CDR3 runs to 16 residues. CDR1 is MGHDK and CDR2 is SYGVNS in the germline V gene. Trimming took 5 bases from V and 0 from J, leaving 13 bases between them. DNA for the CDR3: TGTGCCAGCAGTCCCCGGACAGCCGCGAACACCGGGGAGCTGTTTTTT. This sequence encodes CASSPRTAANTGELFF. The full variable domain, with the rest looked up from reference TRBV25-1 and TRBJ2-2, is EADIYQTPRYLVIGTGKKITLECSQTMGHDKMYWYQQDPGMELHLIHYSYGVNSTEKGDLSSESTVSRIRTEHFPLTLESARPSHTSQYLCASSPRTAANTGELFFGEGSRLTVL.

CDR3 nucleotides: TGTGCCAGCAGTTTTGGGGCGATCTCCTACGAGCAGTACTTC. Its translation: CASSFGAISYEQYF. The J gene is TRBJ2-5, the V gene TRBV28, with TRBD1 as a possible D gene (5 bases). The J call could be wrong; TRBJ2-7 is a better fit for the DNA end. From germline, CDR1 is MDHEN and CDR2 SYDVKM. CDR3 length: 14 residues.

This chain uses TRBV19 with TRBJ1-1, with D tentatively TRBD1 (6 bases). The CDR3 sequence is 15 residues long. Trimming cost V 1 base and J 3 bases, with 12 bases left between them. The V gene's germline CDR1 is LNHDA and CDR2 SQIVND (reference sequence). CDR3 residues: CASSIAAGGYTEAFF. Here the CDR3 DNA reads TGTGCCAGTAGTATAGCTGCGGGGGGCTACACTGAAGCTTTCTTT.

CDR3 protein: CASSLVVGQTLSSGANVLTF. CDR3 DNA sequence: TGCGCCAGCAGCTTGGTGGTTGGCCAAACCCTAAGCTCTGGGGCCAACGTCCTGACTTTC. The rearrangement joins TRBV5-1 to TRBJ2-6; D not resolved. The CDR3 consists of 20 residues. Looked up from germline, CDR1 is SGHRS and CDR2 is YFSETQ. Trimming took off 0 bases at V and 0 bases at J, with 19 bases between the two ends.

This clone was detected only a few times. The J gene is TRBJ1-5, the V gene TRBV6-6; 9 nucleotides match TRBD1. The V and J ends lost 7 bases and 4 bases, in that order; junction bases with no gene match: 8. The CDR3 loop spans 15 amino acids. Germline CDR1 and CDR2: MNHNY and SVGAGI (reference sequence). CDR3 bases: TGTGCCAGCAACGAGGCGGGACAGGGAAATCAGCCCCAGCATTTT. This codes for CASNEAGQGNQPQHF.

The rearrangement links TRBV7-9 to TRBJ1-2; tentatively, D is TRBD1 (5 bases). The CDR3 totals 12 residues. With 1 base removed from V and 8 bases from J, the gap between germline ends came to 8 bases. Per germline, CDR1 SEHNR and CDR2 FQNEAQ (reference sequence). DNA of the CDR3: TGTGCCAGCAGCTTAGGCAGGGAGGGCTACACCTTC. It is translated as CASSLGREGYTF.

The chain links TRBV18 to TRBJ1-4, with unresolved D. Trimming took 2 bases from V and 5 from J, leaving 12 bases between them. This CDR3 contains 15 residues. Germline V lookup: CDR1 KGHSH, CDR2 LQKENI. The CDR3 DNA is TGTGCCAGCTCACCAGGGGTCGGGCGCAATGAAAAACTGTTTTTT. Its protein product is CASSPGVGRNEKLFF.

This chain uses TRBV19 with TRBJ1-4; 7 bases match TRBD1. The CDR3 has 15 amino acids. Germline V gives CDR1 LNHDA, CDR2 SQIVND (reference sequence). Germline trimming cut 5 bases from V and 1 base from J; bases unmatched to any gene: 4. In DNA form, the CDR3 reads TGTGCCAGTAGTTCACCAGGGGGAACTAATGAAAAACTGTTTTTT. Translated, it gives CASSSPGGTNEKLFF.

The genes are TRBV9 and TRBJ1-1; D ambiguous. V lost 0 bases to trimming and J lost 3 bases, with 12 bases between them. The V gene's germline CDR1 is SGDLS and CDR2 YYNGEE. The CDR3 contains 15 residues. The CDR3 loop is CASSVVPDMDTEAFF. The DNA for the CDR3 is TGTGCCAGCAGCGTAGTCCCAGACATGGACACTGAAGCTTTCTTT.

The J gene is TRBJ1-1, the V gene TRBV28; TRBD1 might be the D (5 bases). The V end was cut by 3 bases, the J end by 6 bases, with 17 bases between. CDR3 size: 15 residues. CDR1 MDHEN and CDR2 SYDVKM come from the germline V gene. The DNA for the CDR3 is TGTGCCAGCAGTTTCGTGAGGGGATTGCAAGCTGAAGCTTTCTTT. It specifies CASSFVRGLQAEAFF.

V usage is TRBV6-5 and J usage is TRBJ1-2; no reliable D call. Per germline, CDR1 MNHEY and CDR2 SVGAGI. The CDR3 loop spans 15 amino acids. Trimming took off 0 bases at V and 5 bases at J, with 13 bases between the two ends. CDR3 bases: TGTGCCAGCAGTTACTCGTCAGGTTCGAGGTATGGCTACACCTTC. This encodes CASSYSSGSRYGYTF.

J is TRBJ2-3 and V is TRBV4-3, with a tentative D call TRBD2 (5 bases). This CDR3 has 15 residues. Trimming removed 5 bases at V and 2 bases at J, with 14 bases between. The germline gives CDR1 LGHNA, CDR2 YSLEER. CDR3 sequence (DNA): TGCGCCAGCAGCTCCCTCGGAGGTCCCACAGATACGCAGTATTTT. Amino acid sequence: CASSSLGGPTDTQYF.

The J gene is TRBJ2-3, the V gene TRBV5-1; 10 nucleotides agree with TRBD2. The ends lost 0 bases at V and 5 bases at J; junction bases unmatched: 6. CDR1 is SGHRS, CDR2 YFSETQ, per germline. The CDR3 covers 16 residues. The CDR3: CASSLEVAGGLDTQYF. The CDR3 nucleotides are TGCGCCAGCAGCTTGGAAGTAGCGGGGGGTCTAGATACGCAGTATTTT.

DNA for the CDR3: TGTGCCAGCAGCCCTAGCCGACAGCCCTCCTACGAGCAGTACTTC. This sequence encodes CASSPSRQPSYEQYF. V and J are TRBV4-2 and TRBJ2-7; possibly TRBD1 or TRBD2 for D (5 bases each). The CDR3 is 15 amino acids. Germline V lookup: CDR1 LGHNA, CDR2 YNFKEQ. Trimming removed 4 bases at V and 0 bases at J, with 13 bases between.

The V gene is TRBV6-6, the J gene TRBJ2-3; 10 bases are a match to TRBD2. V lost 5 bases, J lost 4 bases, and 6 bases stayed unmatched. This CDR3 comprises 15 residues. The germline V gene has CDR1 MNHNY and CDR2 SVGAGI (reference sequence). The CDR3 sequence is CASSILAGRADTQYF. The DNA for the CDR3 is TGTGCCAGCAGTATACTAGCGGGGCGGGCAGATACGCAGTATTTT.

The chain uses TRBV6-6 and TRBJ2-7; D is unclear. CDR3 length: 14 amino acids. The V end lost 3 bases, the J end lost 6 bases, and 15 bases lay between the germline ends. Looked up from germline, CDR1 is MNHNY and CDR2 is SVGAGI (reference sequence). The DNA of the CDR3 is TGTGCCAGCAGTTATCTAGGGTTAGCCGCCGAGCAGTACTTC. It is translated as CASSYLGLAAEQYF.

This clone is judged medium-sized. This chain links TRBV2 with TRBJ1-6, with D unresolved. CDR3 length: 14 residues. Trimming took off 7 bases at V and 5 bases at J, with 12 bases between the two ends. The germline V gene encodes CDR1 SNHLY and CDR2 FYNNEI. The CDR3 DNA sequence: TGTGCCAGCACCCGGCGAGAGGATAATTCACCCCTCCACTTT. Amino acid sequence: CASTRREDNSPLHF.